This TCR beta chain was captured in a study of blood T cell repertoires in COVID-19. Sequencing used immunoSEQ multiplex PCR; TCRdb keeps in-frame clones, though not all of them. This sample carries more than 200,000 clones, about 81% of them seen once, and the ten largest clones take around 8%. This clone was seen only once. The CDR3 has 16 amino acids. The J segment lost 4 bases and the V segment lost 8 bases, leaving 14 bases of the junction unmatched. Germline lookup yields CDR1 SGHTA and CDR2 FQGNSA. The chain has TRBV7-2 and TRBJ2-3; 8 nucleotides align to TRBD2. Sequences were obtained from peripheral blood. This clonotype was obtained from a woman older than 75 with COVID-19, enrolled during active disease. For the CDR3, the DNA is TGTGCCAGCCAGCCCAGAAGCGGGAGAATGGCAGATACGCAGTATTTT. It is translated as CASQPRSGRMADTQYF.